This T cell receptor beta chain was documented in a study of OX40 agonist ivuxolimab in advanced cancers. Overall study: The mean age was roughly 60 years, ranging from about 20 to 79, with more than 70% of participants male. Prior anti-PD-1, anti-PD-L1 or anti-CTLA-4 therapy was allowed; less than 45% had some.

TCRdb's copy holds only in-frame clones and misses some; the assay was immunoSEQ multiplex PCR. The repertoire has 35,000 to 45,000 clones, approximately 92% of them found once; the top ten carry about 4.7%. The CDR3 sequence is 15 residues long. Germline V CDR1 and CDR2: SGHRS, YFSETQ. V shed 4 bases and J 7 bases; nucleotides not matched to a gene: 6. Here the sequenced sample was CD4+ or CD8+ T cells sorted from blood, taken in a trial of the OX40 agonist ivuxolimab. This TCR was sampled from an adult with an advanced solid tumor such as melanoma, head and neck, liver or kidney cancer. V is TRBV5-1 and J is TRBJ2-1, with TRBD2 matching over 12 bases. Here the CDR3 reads CASSMRLAGENEQFF. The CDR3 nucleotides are TGCGCCAGCAGCATGAGACTAGCGGGAGAAAATGAGCAGTTCTTC.